The clone carrying this TCR beta chain ranks as medium-sized (0.01 to 0.1%). Researchers attached unique molecular identifiers to individual cDNA molecules. Each CDR3 protein is one row after TCRdb ran MiXCR on the 5' RACE reads. Of 70,000 to 90,000 distinct CDR3 sequences listed, about 9.4% are singletons. Germline loops: CDR1 MNHNS, CDR2 SASEGT. This CDR3 comprises 15 residues. The J segment lost 4 bases and the V segment lost 2 bases, leaving 0 bases of the junction unmatched. The sample is drawn from a study of early T cells in non-severe SARS-CoV-2 infection. This clonotype originated in an adult who was a healthcare worker with PCR-confirmed SARS-CoV-2 infection or an uninfected control (not recorded which). This sequence joins TRBV6-1 and TRBJ2-1; the match to TRBD2 covers 12 bases. This material consisted of whole blood, taken at baseline. CDR3 in amino acids: CASSELAGGYNEQFF. The CDR3 nucleotides read TGTGCCAGCAGTGAACTAGCGGGAGGGTACAATGAGCAGTTCTTC.